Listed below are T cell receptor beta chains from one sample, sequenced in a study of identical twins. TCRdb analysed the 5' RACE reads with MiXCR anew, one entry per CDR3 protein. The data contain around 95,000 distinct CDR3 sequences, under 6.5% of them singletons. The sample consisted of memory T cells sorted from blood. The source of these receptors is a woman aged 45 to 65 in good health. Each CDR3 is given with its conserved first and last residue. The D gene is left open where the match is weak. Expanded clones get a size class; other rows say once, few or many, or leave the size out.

CDR3aa: CSAFLSGGGYTF
CDR3nt: TGCAGTGCTTTTCTGTCGGGAGGCGGCTACACCTTC
d_gene: -
abundance: many
v_gene: TRBV20-1
j_gene: TRBJ1-2

CDR3aa: CSAYDVKSAVIGGYTF
CDR3nt: TGCAGTGCCTACGATGTAAAGAGCGCAGTTATTGGTGGCTACACCTTC
d_gene: -
abundance: many
v_gene: TRBV20-1
j_gene: TRBJ1-2

CDR3aa: CASSQQGSSSYNEQFF
CDR3nt: TGTGCCAGTAGCCAACAGGGGTCCAGCTCCTACAATGAGCAGTTCTTC
d_gene: TRBD1
abundance: -
v_gene: TRBV19
j_gene: TRBJ2-1

CDR3aa: CASSSYRQTSWGPQHF
CDR3nt: TGTGCCAGCAGTTCCTACCGTCAGACGAGCTGGGGGCCCCAGCATTTT
d_gene: -
abundance: many
v_gene: TRBV27
j_gene: TRBJ1-5

CDR3aa: CAISRTGNTEAFF
CDR3nt: TGTGCCATCAGTAGGACAGGGAACACTGAAGCTTTCTTT
d_gene: TRBD1
abundance: many
v_gene: TRBV10-3
j_gene: TRBJ1-1

CDR3aa: CASSQDLVGAPHQAFF
CDR3nt: TGCGCCAGCAGCCAAGATCTTGTAGGGGCCCCCCATCAAGCTTTCTTT
d_gene: -
abundance: many
v_gene: TRBV4-1
j_gene: TRBJ1-1

CDR3aa: CSAPVGSRYGYTF
CDR3nt: TGCAGTGCCCCGGTGGGCTCTCGCTATGGCTACACCTTC
d_gene: -
abundance: few
v_gene: TRBV20-1
j_gene: TRBJ1-2

CDR3aa: CASSLRLTEAFF
CDR3nt: TGTGCCAGCAGTTTGAGGCTCACTGAAGCTTTCTTT
d_gene: -
abundance: few
v_gene: TRBV28
j_gene: TRBJ1-1

CDR3aa: CSARRGVEETQYF
CDR3nt: TGCAGTGCTAGGAGAGGGGTCGAAGAGACCCAGTACTTC
d_gene: -
abundance: many
v_gene: TRBV20-1
j_gene: TRBJ2-5

CDR3aa: CASSGPNYEQYF
CDR3nt: TGTGCCAGCAGTGGACCCAATTACGAGCAGTACTTC
d_gene: -
abundance: few
v_gene: TRBV2
j_gene: TRBJ2-7

CDR3aa: CAISGFQDGYTF
CDR3nt: TGTGCCATCAGTGGCTTTCAGGATGGCTACACCTTC
d_gene: -
abundance: -
v_gene: TRBV10-3
j_gene: TRBJ1-2

CDR3aa: CATSDFLVEQFF
CDR3nt: TGTGCCACCAGTGATTTCTTGGTCGAGCAGTTCTTC
d_gene: -
abundance: many
v_gene: TRBV24-1
j_gene: TRBJ2-1

CDR3aa: CASKNSNTGELFF
CDR3nt: TGTGCCAGCAAGAACAGCAACACCGGGGAGCTGTTTTTT
d_gene: -
abundance: -
v_gene: TRBV6-5
j_gene: TRBJ2-2

CDR3aa: CASSYSGLGTDTQYF
CDR3nt: TGTGCCAGCAGTTACTCGGGACTAGGTACCGATACGCAGTATTTT
d_gene: TRBD2
abundance: few
v_gene: TRBV6-6
j_gene: TRBJ2-3

CDR3aa: CAWSGQGGGLFF
CDR3nt: TGTGCCTGGAGTGGCCAGGGAGGAGGACTGTTTTTT
d_gene: -
abundance: many
v_gene: TRBV30
j_gene: TRBJ1-4

CDR3aa: CASRETDGVRGQLFF
CDR3nt: TGTGCCAGCAGGGAGACGGACGGTGTCAGGGGACAACTGTTTTTT
d_gene: -
abundance: -
v_gene: TRBV2
j_gene: TRBJ1-4

CDR3aa: CASSSSEITSGNTIYF
CDR3nt: TGTGCCAGCAGCTCCAGCGAGATAACCTCTGGAAACACCATATATTTT
d_gene: -
abundance: -
v_gene: TRBV7-8
j_gene: TRBJ1-3

CDR3aa: CASSTIQANYGYTF
CDR3nt: TGTGCCAGCAGCACAATTCAGGCTAACTATGGCTACACCTTC
d_gene: -
abundance: few
v_gene: TRBV3-1
j_gene: TRBJ1-2

CDR3aa: CASSFRQGNPYNEQFF
CDR3nt: TGTGCCAGTAGTTTCCGCCAGGGGAACCCCTACAATGAGCAGTTCTTC
d_gene: -
abundance: few
v_gene: TRBV19
j_gene: TRBJ2-1

CDR3aa: CASSQADRALSTDTQYF
CDR3nt: TGCGCCAGCAGCCAAGCTGACAGGGCTCTAAGCACAGATACGCAGTATTTT
d_gene: TRBD1
abundance: many
v_gene: TRBV4-1
j_gene: TRBJ2-3

CDR3aa: CASSVAGPRVGEQFF
CDR3nt: TGTGCCAGCAGCGTAGCTGGGCCCCGGGTTGGTGAGCAGTTCTTC
d_gene: -
abundance: many
v_gene: TRBV9
j_gene: TRBJ2-1

CDR3aa: CSARPSSGRVTDTQYF
CDR3nt: TGCAGTGCTAGACCATCTAGCGGGCGGGTCACAGATACGCAGTATTTT
d_gene: TRBD2
abundance: many
v_gene: TRBV20-1
j_gene: TRBJ2-3

CDR3aa: CASRRDVSTDTQYF
CDR3nt: TGTGCCAGCAGGAGGGATGTCAGCACAGATACGCAGTATTTT
d_gene: -
abundance: many
v_gene: TRBV5-5
j_gene: TRBJ2-3

CDR3aa: CASSQDRATGELFF
CDR3nt: TGTGCCAGCAGCCAAGACAGGGCCACCGGGGAGCTGTTTTTT
d_gene: -
abundance: -
v_gene: TRBV3-1
j_gene: TRBJ2-2

CDR3aa: CASTELPQGNGGEQYF
CDR3nt: TGTGCCAGCACTGAATTACCCCAGGGAAACGGGGGCGAGCAGTACTTC
d_gene: -
abundance: many
v_gene: TRBV27
j_gene: TRBJ2-7

CDR3aa: CASSLVGGYTF
CDR3nt: TGTGCCAGCAGTTTAGTTGGTGGCTACACCTTC
d_gene: -
abundance: many
v_gene: TRBV12-3/TRBV12-4
j_gene: TRBJ1-2

CDR3aa: CAISEILAGLFNLPYEQYF
CDR3nt: TGTGCCATCAGTGAAATTCTAGCGGGTCTCTTCAACTTACCCTACGAGCAGTACTTC
d_gene: TRBD2
abundance: many
v_gene: TRBV10-3
j_gene: TRBJ2-7

CDR3aa: CASSLDGQEDEQYF
CDR3nt: TGCGCCAGCAGCTTGGACGGACAGGAGGACGAGCAGTACTTC
d_gene: TRBD1
abundance: few
v_gene: TRBV5-1
j_gene: TRBJ2-7

CDR3aa: CSASSRAMNTEAFF
CDR3nt: TGCAGTGCTAGCTCCAGGGCGATGAACACTGAAGCTTTCTTT
d_gene: -
abundance: many
v_gene: TRBV20-1
j_gene: TRBJ1-1

CDR3aa: CASSQDIQRGQTDTQYF
CDR3nt: TGTGCCAGCAGCCAAGATATCCAGCGGGGGCAAACAGATACGCAGTATTTT
d_gene: TRBD2
abundance: many
v_gene: TRBV4-2
j_gene: TRBJ2-3

CDR3aa: CASSLTRSNEQFF
CDR3nt: TGTGCCAGCAGCTTGACCCGGAGCAATGAGCAGTTCTTC
d_gene: -
abundance: many
v_gene: TRBV5-5
j_gene: TRBJ2-1

CDR3aa: CASSQELAKNIQYF
CDR3nt: TGTGCCAGCAGCCAAGAACTAGCCAAAAACATTCAGTACTTC
d_gene: -
abundance: many
v_gene: TRBV3-1
j_gene: TRBJ2-4

CDR3aa: CASGDTNSYGYTF
CDR3nt: TGTGCCAGCGGGGACACTAATTCCTATGGCTACACCTTC
d_gene: -
abundance: few
v_gene: TRBV6-5
j_gene: TRBJ1-2

CDR3aa: CASSPIEGRTWHF
CDR3nt: TGTGCCAGCAGCCCGATAGAGGGACGGACTTGGCACTTC
d_gene: -
abundance: -
v_gene: TRBV11-2
j_gene: TRBJ2-7

CDR3aa: CSAMFGDEQFF
CDR3nt: TGCAGTGCGATGTTCGGCGATGAGCAGTTCTTC
d_gene: -
abundance: many
v_gene: TRBV20-1
j_gene: TRBJ2-1

CDR3aa: CASSPRRGVGTGELFF
CDR3nt: TGTGCCAGCAGCCCCCGGAGGGGGGTGGGGACCGGGGAGCTGTTTTTT
d_gene: -
abundance: many
v_gene: TRBV11-2
j_gene: TRBJ2-2

CDR3aa: CASSDWAGSNLPSGYTF
CDR3nt: TGTGCCAGCAGTGATTGGGCAGGGAGTAATCTCCCCTCCGGCTACACCTTC
d_gene: -
abundance: many
v_gene: TRBV6-1
j_gene: TRBJ1-2

CDR3aa: CASSLVLNDNQPQHF
CDR3nt: TGTGCCAGCAGCTTAGTACTGAACGACAATCAGCCCCAGCATTTT
d_gene: -
abundance: many
v_gene: TRBV7-2
j_gene: TRBJ1-5

CDR3aa: CASSPSAEYYEQYF
CDR3nt: TGTGCCAGCAGTCCTAGCGCCGAATACTACGAGCAGTACTTC
d_gene: -
abundance: few
v_gene: TRBV12-3/TRBV12-4
j_gene: TRBJ2-7

CDR3aa: CATKRVSDRVNTEAFF
CDR3nt: TGTGCCACCAAGCGGGTATCGGACAGGGTTAACACTGAAGCTTTCTTT
d_gene: TRBD1
abundance: -
v_gene: TRBV5-5
j_gene: TRBJ1-1

CDR3aa: CSGYRGNDEQFF
CDR3nt: TGCAGTGGATACAGGGGGAACGATGAGCAGTTCTTC
d_gene: TRBD1
abundance: -
v_gene: TRBV20-1
j_gene: TRBJ2-1

CDR3aa: CASSDKNSGANVLTF
CDR3nt: TGTGCCAGCAGTGACAAAAACTCTGGGGCCAACGTCCTGACTTTC
d_gene: -
abundance: many
v_gene: TRBV6-4
j_gene: TRBJ2-6

CDR3aa: CASSSTSGSGETQYF
CDR3nt: TGTGCCAGCAGCTCTACTAGCGGGAGCGGGGAGACCCAGTACTTC
d_gene: TRBD2
abundance: few
v_gene: TRBV7-7
j_gene: TRBJ2-5